Sequencing of this TCR beta chain was carried out in a study of T cell responses to AZD1222 COVID-19 vaccine. TCRdb keeps only in-frame clones here, not all; method: immunoSEQ multiplex PCR. The repertoire holds fewer than 85,000 clones, with about 88% as singletons. The length of the CDR3 is 14 residues. V trimming: 2 bases; J trimming: 8 bases; junction bases outside the gene matches: 6. CDR1 SGDLS and CDR2 YYNGEE come from the germline V gene. Second-dose groups at about 4 or about 12 weeks were pooled. The sequence was collected from an adult who received the AZD1222 COVID-19 vaccine. The chain uses TRBV9 and TRBJ1-3, with 8 bases identical to TRBD1. This sample comprised peripheral blood, obtained 28 days after the second AZD1222 dose. CDR3 region: CASSVGQGVHTIYF. In nucleotides, the CDR3 is TGTGCCAGCAGCGTCGGACAGGGAGTCCACACCATATATTTT.